Each of the 20 T cell receptor beta chains below was sequenced from the same sample in a study of regulatory T cells in long-lasting Graves disease. Time point indicated: newly diagnosed GD, antithyroid drugs for less than 3 months. PBMC RNA served as the TCR library source. Arm-PCR with iRepertoire HTBI primers amplified the CDR3 regions for these TCR beta libraries. One entry per CDR3 protein results from TCRdb running MiXCR on the multiplex PCR reads. The sample consists of 250,000 to 400,000 distinct CDR3 sequences, over 15% of them appearing once. The source material was peripheral blood mononuclear cells (PBMCs), sampled at new diagnosis, from a patient treated with antithyroid drugs. The receptors originated from a female donor with Graves disease.

The chain joins TRBV2 to TRBJ2-7; D not resolved. Trimming removed 6 bases from V and 5 bases from J, with 11 bases in between. Germline loops: CDR1 SNHLY, CDR2 FYNNEI. The CDR3 is 12 amino acids. The CDR3 DNA is TGTGCCAGCAGCTGGGTTGGGAACGAGCAGTACTTC. Protein: CASSWVGNEQYF.

This clonotype was picked up a small number of times. J is TRBJ1-2 and V is TRBV25-1, with 10 bases matching TRBD1. V shed 2 bases, J shed 2 bases, and the junction held 2 bases outside the gene matches. Germline V gene sequence: CDR1 MGHDK, CDR2 SYGVNS. This CDR3 is built from 15 residues. CDR3 sequence (DNA): TGTGCCAGCAGTGAACCGGGACAGGGGAACTATGGCTACACCTTC. Protein product: CASSEPGQGNYGYTF.

This clonotype was seen repeatedly, ten times or more. J is TRBJ2-7 and V is TRBV2, with D unresolved. The germline V gene encodes CDR1 SNHLY and CDR2 FYNNEI. V lost 8 bases and J lost 5, with 13 bases in between. The CDR3 is 12 residues long. DNA for the CDR3: TGTGCCAGCCAAAGACAAGTCGACGAGCAGTACTTC. This sequence encodes CASQRQVDEQYF.

This clonotype was counted ten times or more. This rearrangement joins TRBV28 to TRBJ2-1, with 9 bases aligning to TRBD1. The germline CDR1 and CDR2 sequences are MDHEN and SYDVKM. The CDR3 is 16 residues long. The V and J ends lost 1 base and 3 bases, in that order; junction bases with no gene match: 4. The CDR3 DNA is TGTGCCAGCAGTTTATACGGGACAGGGTTCTACAATGAGCAGTTCTTC. Its translation is CASSLYGTGFYNEQFF.

This clonotype has ten or more counts. V and J are TRBV2 and TRBJ2-1; no firm D call. The CDR3 runs to 13 residues. The V end lost 9 bases, the J end lost 1 base, and 10 bases lay between the germline ends. Germline V gene lookup returns CDR1 SNHLY and CDR2 FYNNEI. For the CDR3, the DNA is TGTGCCAGTGCCGGCGGATCCTACAATGAGCAGTTCTTC. Translating it yields CASAGGSYNEQFF.

The chain recombines TRBV3-1 with TRBJ2-5; D remains unclear. V was shortened by 0 bases and J by 2 bases, with 13 bases between the two germline ends. Germline V CDR1 and CDR2: LGHDT, YNNKEL (reference sequence). CDR3 size: 16 residues. In DNA form, the CDR3 reads TGTGCCAGCAGCCAAGAGGGTTGGGGTAGGCAAGAGACCCAGTACTTC. The encoded protein is CASSQEGWGRQETQYF.

This clonotype came up many times. CDR3 amino acids: CSARAHGGRGEQYF. CDR3 DNA sequence: TGCAGTGCTAGAGCGCACGGTGGGAGGGGCGAGCAGTACTTC. The V call is TRBV20-1, the J call TRBJ2-7, with 7 bases that match TRBD2. The germline V gene encodes CDR1 DFQATT and CDR2 SNEGSKA (reference sequence). V shed 1 base and J 6 bases; nucleotides not matched to a gene: 9. CDR3 length: 14 residues.

This clonotype was seen a few times. This may come from a read error, since a much larger clone is one base off. The chain uses TRBV2 and TRBJ2-1, with a tentative D call TRBD2 (5 bases). Trimming shortened V by 6 bases and J by 10 bases, and 16 bases separated the two germline ends. This CDR3 has 13 residues. The germline V gene has CDR1 SNHLY and CDR2 FYNNEI. CDR3 coding DNA: TGTGCCAGCAGGAGGGAAGCTAGGTCGGAGCAGTTCTTC. Its protein product is CASRREARSEQFF.

Details on this clonotype: Only one base separates this from a far larger clonotype, so it likely reflects a read error. The CDR3 does not end in the conserved phenylalanine or tryptophan, so this is likely a read error. This chain uses TRBV7-2 with TRBJ2-1; 10 nucleotides agree with TRBD2. The CDR3 totals 16 residues. With 1 base clipped from V and 5 bases from J, the junction kept 5 bases outside the gene matches. Germline V CDR1 and CDR2: SGHTA, FQGNSA. DNA of the CDR3: TGTGCCAGCAGCTTAGGACTAGCGGGTCCGGACAATGAGCAGTTCTTA. Residues: CASSLGLAGPDNEQFL.

Ten or more counts support this clonotype. This CDR3 is CSARVRGRKSTLRTEAFF. Written as DNA, the CDR3 is TGCAGTGCTAGAGTCAGGGGGCGCAAATCTACCCTCCGCACTGAAGCTTTCTTT. This chain links TRBV20-1 with TRBJ1-1, with 8 nucleotides matching TRBD1. Germline CDR1 DFQATT, CDR2 SNEGSKA (reference sequence). Germline trimming cut 1 base from V and 4 bases from J; bases unmatched to any gene: 17. The CDR3 runs to 18 residues.

This clonotype was picked up many times. V gene TRBV29-1 combines with J gene TRBJ2-3; D gene ambiguous. This CDR3 spans 15 amino acids. Trimming pared 8 bases from V and 0 bases from J, leaving 18 bases between. Germline-derived CDR1 and CDR2 are SQVTM and ANQGSEA. The CDR3 region has the DNA TGCAGCTTCCAACTTGCGAGGTCTAGCACAGATACGCAGTATTTT. This encodes CSFQLARSSTDTQYF.

This rearrangement joins TRBV19 to TRBJ1-5, with D perhaps matching TRBD1 (5 bases). This CDR3 has 13 amino acids. V dropped 3 bases and J dropped 5 bases, with 8 bases sitting between them. Germline loops: CDR1 LNHDA, CDR2 SQIVND (reference sequence). The CDR3 region has the DNA TGTGCCAGTAGTATTCCCAGGGATCAGCCCCAGCATTTT. Its protein is CASSIPRDQPQHF.

This clonotype was seen ten or more times. This chain uses TRBV7-3 with TRBJ2-1; weak D call: TRBD2 (5 bases). V shed 6 bases and J shed 8 bases, with 14 bases lying between them. The CDR3 spans 13 residues. Per germline, CDR1 SGHTA and CDR2 FQGTGA. The CDR3 loop reads CASRLRSGYEQFF. The CDR3 DNA reads TGTGCCAGCAGACTCCGTTCGGGATATGAGCAGTTCTTC. Together with reference TRBV7-3 and TRBJ2-1, the CDR3 gives the full variable domain: GAGVSQTPSNKVTEKGKYVELRCDPISGHTALYWYRQSLGQGPEFLIYFQGTGAADDSGLPNDRFFAVRPEGSVSTLKIQRTERGDSAVYLCASRLRSGYEQFFGPGTRLTVL.

This clonotype was observed at least ten times. V gene TRBV19 combines with J gene TRBJ1-5; 7 bases line up with TRBD1. After removal of 5 bases from V and 5 bases from J, the junction contained 6 bases not matched to a gene. Per the germline V gene, CDR1 is LNHDA and CDR2 is SQIVND (reference sequence). The CDR3 contains 14 residues. Here the CDR3 reads CASSLTGRDQPQHF. CDR3 sequence (DNA): TGTGCCAGTAGTCTGACAGGGAGAGATCAGCCCCAGCATTTT.

This clonotype turned up a few times. The chain links TRBV5-6 to TRBJ2-4, with TRBD1 matching 9 bases. Germline CDR1 is SGHDT and CDR2 is YYEEEE. This CDR3 is built from 17 residues. V dropped 4 bases and J dropped 2; count of bases not matched to a gene: 10. The CDR3 protein is CASSQAGQGLSKNIQYF. The CDR3 nucleotides read TGTGCCAGCAGCCAGGCCGGACAGGGGTTATCCAAAAACATTCAGTACTTC.

This clonotype came up many times. The rearrangement links TRBV13 to TRBJ2-5, with D possibly being TRBD1 (5 bases). The length of the CDR3 is 14 residues. The germline V and J ends were trimmed by 5 bases and 4 bases, with 14 bases remaining between them. Germline CDR1 reads PRHDT; CDR2 reads FYEKMQ (reference sequence). Here the CDR3 DNA reads TGTGCCAGCAGCCACCAGGGCGGTTTAGAGACCCAGTACTTC. Its protein product is CASSHQGGLETQYF.

This clonotype was observed at least ten times. The rearrangement links TRBV28 to TRBJ1-4, with 7 bases matching TRBD1. Germline CDR1 and CDR2: MDHEN and SYDVKM. The ends lost 4 bases at V and 0 bases at J; junction bases unmatched: 5. The CDR3 runs 16 residues. This chain's CDR3 is CASSYSGTATNEKLFF. In nucleotides, the CDR3 is TGTGCCAGCAGTTACTCCGGGACAGCAACTAATGAAAAACTGTTTTTT.

This clonotype was seen repeatedly, ten times or more. The CDR3 protein is CASSHSANPYNEQFF. Written as DNA, the CDR3 is TGTGCCAGCAGCCATTCGGCGAACCCCTACAATGAGCAGTTCTTC. The chain links TRBV27 to TRBJ2-1, with D unclear. V was trimmed by 6 bases and J by 2 bases, leaving 14 bases between them. This CDR3 has 15 residues. The germline V gene encodes CDR1 MNHEY and CDR2 SMNVEV (reference sequence).

J is TRBJ2-1 and V is TRBV20-1, with D perhaps matching TRBD2 (5 bases). Germline V gives CDR1 DFQATT, CDR2 SNEGSKA (reference sequence). This CDR3 comprises 15 residues. Trimming removed 3 bases from V and 0 bases from J, with 12 bases in between. The CDR3 spells CSASSAEYSYNEQFF. The CDR3 nucleotides are TGCAGTGCTAGTTCAGCGGAGTACTCCTACAATGAGCAGTTCTTC.

This clonotype was picked up a small number of times. Here the CDR3 reads CASTEGGPGGYEQYF. The CDR3 DNA reads TGTGCCAGCACCGAGGGGGGCCCAGGGGGCTACGAGCAGTACTTC. The genes are TRBV9 and TRBJ2-7; a weak D match, TRBD1 (7 bases). The CDR3 has 15 residues. Trimming took off 6 bases at V and 3 bases at J, with 19 bases between the two ends. Germline CDR1 reads SGDLS; CDR2 reads YYNGEE.